This T cell receptor (beta chain) was identified in a study of blood T cell repertoires in COVID-19. Original data processing: It was from reference gene primer amplification that nucleated cell counts were estimated. Using immunoSEQ multiplex PCR, the repertoire was profiled, and TCRdb retains in-frame clones only, with some absent. V and J calls and clone size come straight from that table; D and trimming were deduced from the DNA. The sample yields approximately 45,000 clones, more than 75% seen once. Unmatched junction bases numbered 4, after V lost 7 bases and J lost 5 bases. This CDR3 contains 13 residues.

The V gene is TRBV12-3 or TRBV12-4, the J gene TRBJ2-3, with TRBD2 matching over 9 bases. The sequenced sample consisted of peripheral blood. This TCR came from a man aged 40-49 years with COVID-19, enrolled during active disease. CDR3 protein: CASKGAGGDTQYF. The CDR3 nucleotides read TGTGCCAGCAAGGGAGCGGGAGGAGATACGCAGTATTTT.